The rows below give T cell receptor beta chains drawn from one sample of a study of T cells in Graves' hyperthyroidism and ophthalmopathy. TCRdb re-derived calls from the multiplex PCR reads in MiXCR, one entry per CDR3 protein. The sample gives some 760,000 distinct CDR3 sequences, 12% to 15% of which show up once; approximately 10% is in the top ten. Sequenced: blood. The receptor source for this set is a young woman with Graves' hyperthyroidism. The conserved cysteine and the conserved F or W are not part of the CDR3 here. The order of the fields is V gene, clone size, CDR3 protein. Clone sizes are given selectively: once, few, many, or a class where the clone is expanded.

TRBV9	few	ASSGRAGPDLGEQY
TRBV19	-	ASSTGRINNEQF
TRBV20-1	many	SARVPGSPYNEQF
TRBV30	many	AWSVGGHGYEQY
TRBV12-3/TRBV12-4	many	ASSLGMINTGELF
TRBV29-1	-	SVAAKEQF
TRBV5-1	few	ASSPARTGSNEKLF
TRBV27	many	ASSLSYGNYNEQF
TRBV18	many	ASSPRGEGPYQPQH
TRBV11-2	many	ASSRTNTGKLF
TRBV20-1	few	SARAGTGSTDTQY
TRBV3-1	few	ASSQDRIAGRKDYEQY
TRBV4-3	many	ASSQDRISNYGYT
TRBV28	many	ASSLDGYTEAF
TRBV3-1	many	ASSQDGEKLF
TRBV20-1	-	SARDSHSFYEQY
TRBV4-1	few	ASSQDPGGAGELF
TRBV5-1	many	ASSQGTSGFADTQY
TRBV30	many	AWSVRGGVNYEQY
TRBV2	-	ASRERALVGQY
TRBV28	few	ASSPRLTFQETQY
TRBV20-1	-	SASLGNTIY
TRBV5-6	few	ASSLGGIIYEQY
TRBV7-9	many	ASSSNRGDYEQY
TRBV6-2/TRBV6-3	many	ASSYGEYETQY
TRBV7-9	many	ASSNPVTGIQETQY
TRBV12-3/TRBV12-4	-	ASSRVFGETQY
TRBV28	many	ASSLRTASNQPQH
TRBV9	few	ASSAPSGGYNEQF
TRBV5-1	few	ASSPLLAGADEQY
TRBV20-1	-	SASETSGPRDTQY
TRBV4-1	few	ASSRVGTSGNNEQF
TRBV29-1	few	SVQEYQETQY
TRBV7-9	many	ASSTGGGMNSPLH
TRBV28	many	ASSQRDLTHEQF
TRBV29-1	-	SARTAGQPQH
TRBV20-1	many	SAKSDTSSYNEQF
TRBV30	many	AYTGFAEAF
TRBV30	many	AWDRGNTEAF
TRBV7-9	few	ASSAVSGVEQF
TRBV3-1	many	ASSQDLDRGFAF
TRBV7-3	few	ASSLTVAGKHEQY
TRBV30	-	ARTRANVLT
TRBV2	-	ASSENRALEPNEAF
TRBV6-6	few	ASSYLLTGANVLT
TRBV5-1	many	ASSLSGLGRNTGELF
TRBV24-1	many	ATSDLGSREPQH
TRBV3-1	many	ASSHPGRSTDTQY